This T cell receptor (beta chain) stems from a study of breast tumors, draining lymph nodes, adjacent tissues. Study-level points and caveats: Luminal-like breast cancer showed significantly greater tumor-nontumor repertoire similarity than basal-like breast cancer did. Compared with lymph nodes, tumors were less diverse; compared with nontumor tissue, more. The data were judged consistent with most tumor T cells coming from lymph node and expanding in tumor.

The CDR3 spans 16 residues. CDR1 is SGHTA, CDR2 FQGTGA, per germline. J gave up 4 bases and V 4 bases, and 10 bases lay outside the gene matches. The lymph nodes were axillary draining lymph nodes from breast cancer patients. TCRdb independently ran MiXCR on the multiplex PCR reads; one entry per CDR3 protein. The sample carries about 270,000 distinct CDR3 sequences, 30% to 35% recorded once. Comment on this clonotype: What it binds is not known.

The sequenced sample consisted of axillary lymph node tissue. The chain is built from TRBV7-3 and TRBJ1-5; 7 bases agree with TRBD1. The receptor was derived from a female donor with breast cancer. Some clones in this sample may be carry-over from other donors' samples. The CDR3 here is CASSSGTAGVNQPQHF. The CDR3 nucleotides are TGTGCCAGCAGCTCCGGGACAGCCGGGGTGAATCAGCCCCAGCATTTT.